This TCR beta chain is from a study of CD8 T cells in Susac syndrome. Reverse transcription used roughly 0.45 to 1 ug RNA and random hexamers. Across 54 Vbeta and 13 Jbeta, TCR beta CDR3 was amplified with immunoSEQ multiplex PCR. One entry per CDR3 protein results from TCRdb running MiXCR on the immunoSEQ multiplex PCR reads. Among more than 85,000 distinct CDR3 sequences listed, roughly 94% were seen once. The patients with Susac syndrome satisfied recently defined diagnostic criteria for either definite or probable disease. The TCR was taken from a human donor with Susac syndrome. Input material: CD4+ T cells from PBMCs.

The CDR3 region has the DNA TGCAGCGTCCGCCGGGGGCAAGATACGCAGTATTTT. It yields the protein CSVRRGQDTQYF. The rearrangement links TRBV29-1 to TRBJ2-3; perhaps D is TRBD1 or TRBD2 (6 bases each). The CDR3 loop spans 12 amino acids. The V end lost 6 bases, the J end lost 5 bases, and 12 bases lay between the germline ends. Germline values: CDR1 SQVTM, CDR2 ANQGSEA.